This T cell receptor beta chain was sequenced for a study of T cells in Graves' hyperthyroidism and ophthalmopathy. Background on the study: Prior to any treatment, at the point of initial diagnosis, peripheral blood was collected. Study findings and constraints: Ophthalmopathy prediction by the model preceded onset by a median approximately 6.1 months.

About this clonotype itself: Its target is unknown.

Researchers took RNA transcripts and amplified the TCR beta CDR3 regions from them. The HTBI primer set served for first-round RT-PCR of the TCR CDR3. TCRdb recomputed calls from the multiplex PCR reads with MiXCR, one row per CDR3 protein. The profile shows approximately 380,000 distinct CDR3 sequences, around an eighth of them singletons. The CDR3 runs to 15 residues. V lost 3 bases to trimming and J lost 3 bases; unmatched junction nucleotides: 6. The V gene's germline CDR1 is SGHNT and CDR2 YENEEA. Ophthalmopathy cases met thresholds of Clinical Activity Score at least 3, NOSPECS grade at least 4 and duration under 3 months. Diagnoses used clinical symptoms, serum thyroxine and TRAb, thyroid ultrasound and orbital computed tomography.

The TCR comes from a man in his fifties with Graves' ophthalmopathy. V gene TRBV11-3 combines with J gene TRBJ2-3, with 7 bases lining up with TRBD2. Sequenced input: blood. The CDR3 is CASSLGREFTDTQYF. CDR3 in DNA: TGTGCCAGCAGCTTGGGGCGGGAGTTTACAGATACGCAGTATTTT. Complete variable domain (other parts from reference TRBV11-3 and TRBJ2-3): EAGVVQSPRYKIIEKKQPVAFWCNPISGHNTLYWYLQNLGQGPELLIRYENEEAVDDSQLPKDRFSAERLKGVDSTLKIQPAELGDSAVYLCASSLGREFTDTQYFGPGTRLTVL.